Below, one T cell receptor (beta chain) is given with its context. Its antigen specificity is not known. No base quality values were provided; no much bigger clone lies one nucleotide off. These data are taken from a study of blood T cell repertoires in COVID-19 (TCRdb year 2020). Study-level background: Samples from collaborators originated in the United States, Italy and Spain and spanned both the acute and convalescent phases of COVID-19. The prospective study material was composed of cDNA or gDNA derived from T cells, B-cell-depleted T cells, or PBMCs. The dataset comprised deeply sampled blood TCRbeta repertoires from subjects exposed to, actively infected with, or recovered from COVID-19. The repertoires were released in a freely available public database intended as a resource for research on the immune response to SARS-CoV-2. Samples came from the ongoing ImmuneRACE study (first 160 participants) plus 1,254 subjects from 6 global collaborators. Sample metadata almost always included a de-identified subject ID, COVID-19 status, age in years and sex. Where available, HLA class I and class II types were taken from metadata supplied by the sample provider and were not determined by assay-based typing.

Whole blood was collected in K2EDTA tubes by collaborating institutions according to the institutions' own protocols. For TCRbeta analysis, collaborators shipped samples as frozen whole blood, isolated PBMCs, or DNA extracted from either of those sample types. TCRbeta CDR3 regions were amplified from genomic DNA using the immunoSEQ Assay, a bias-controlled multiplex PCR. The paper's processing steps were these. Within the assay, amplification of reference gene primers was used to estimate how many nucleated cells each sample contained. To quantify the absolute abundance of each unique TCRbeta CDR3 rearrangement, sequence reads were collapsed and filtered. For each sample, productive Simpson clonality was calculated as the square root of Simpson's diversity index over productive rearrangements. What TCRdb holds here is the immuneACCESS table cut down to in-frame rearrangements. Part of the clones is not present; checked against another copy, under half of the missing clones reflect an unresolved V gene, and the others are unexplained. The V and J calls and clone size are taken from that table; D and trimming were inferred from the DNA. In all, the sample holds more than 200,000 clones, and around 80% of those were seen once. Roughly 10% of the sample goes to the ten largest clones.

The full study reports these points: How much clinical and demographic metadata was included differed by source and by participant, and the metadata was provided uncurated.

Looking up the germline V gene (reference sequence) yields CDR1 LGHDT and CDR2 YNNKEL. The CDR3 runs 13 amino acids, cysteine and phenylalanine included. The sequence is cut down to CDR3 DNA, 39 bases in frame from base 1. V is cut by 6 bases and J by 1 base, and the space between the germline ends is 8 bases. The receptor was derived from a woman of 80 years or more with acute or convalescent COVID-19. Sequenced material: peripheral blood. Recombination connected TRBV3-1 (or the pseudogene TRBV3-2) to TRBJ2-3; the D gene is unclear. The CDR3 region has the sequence CASRPSGTDTQYF. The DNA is TGTGCCAGCAGGCCCTCGGGCACAGATACGCAGTATTTT.